The 22 T cell receptor beta chains below were found in one sample sequenced in a study of OX40 agonist ivuxolimab in advanced cancers. The assay was immunoSEQ multiplex PCR, and TCRdb's table has in-frame clones only and misses some. The data hold about 69,000 clones, with approximately 92% observed a single time. Source: CD4+ or CD8+ T cells sorted from blood, taken in a trial of the OX40 agonist ivuxolimab. The source of these receptors is an adult with an advanced solid tumor such as melanoma, head and neck, liver or kidney cancer.

This chain joins TRBV6-6 and TRBJ1-2; 7 bases agree with TRBD1. Per germline, CDR1 MNHNY and CDR2 SVGAGI (reference sequence). The V gene end was trimmed by 0 bases and the J gene end by 6 bases; junction bases not matched to a gene: 4. The CDR3 extends over 14 amino acids. In DNA form, the CDR3 reads TGTGCCAGCAGTTACTCACAGGGGTCCCATGGCTACACCTTC. Its protein product is CASSYSQGSHGYTF.

The chain combines TRBV7-9 with TRBJ1-1; D remains unclear. The V and J ends lost 5 bases and 2 bases respectively, with 21 bases between them. This CDR3 comprises 17 residues. Per germline, CDR1 SEHNR and CDR2 FQNEAQ (reference sequence). The CDR3 nucleotides read TGTGCCAGCAGCAGCAAATTCCTTGTGGGGATCAACACTGAAGCTTTCTTT. Translating it yields CASSSKFLVGINTEAFF.

A remark on this clone: At one end the junction does not follow the germline gene, possibly because of a read error. Other DNA sequences within the sample encode an identical CDR3. The V gene is TRBV19, the J gene TRBJ2-7; a weak D match, TRBD2 (6 bases). This CDR3 comprises 13 residues. Looked up from germline, CDR1 is LNHDA and CDR2 is SQIVND (reference sequence). For the CDR3, the DNA is TGTGCCAGTAGCATAGGGGCCGGGGGCGAGCAGTACTTC. It specifies CASSIGAGGEQYF.

The V gene is TRBV6-5, the J gene TRBJ2-7; the D gene is possibly TRBD2 (5 bases). The germline V gene encodes CDR1 MNHEY and CDR2 SVGAGI. CDR3 length: 14 residues. Deletions cut 5 bases from V and 6 bases from J, with 17 bases between. CDR3 coding DNA: TGTGCCAGCAGTGGTGGAGGTCGGAACAGCGAGCAGTACTTC. It encodes CASSGGGRNSEQYF.

The CDR3 DNA reads TGTGCCAGCAGTCCCCACCCGGACACTGAAGCTTTCTTT. It translates to CASSPHPDTEAFF. The rearrangement joins TRBV27 to TRBJ1-1; D remains ambiguous. V lost 5 bases, J lost 3 bases, and 10 bases lay in between. The CDR3 spans 13 residues. CDR1 and CDR2 from the germline V gene are MNHEY and SMNVEV (reference sequence).

The chain couples TRBV7-9 to TRBJ2-5; D unclear. TRBJ2-7 matches the DNA end more closely, so the J call is doubtful. Germline CDR1 reads SEHNR; CDR2 reads FQNEAQ (reference sequence). This CDR3 region has 14 residues. The CDR3 sequence is CASSSLASDYEQYF. CDR3 sequence (DNA): TGTGCCAGCAGCTCCCTTGCCTCTGACTACGAGCAGTACTTC.

The V call is TRBV19, the J call TRBJ2-2; no clear D. The CDR3 is 15 residues long. CDR1 and CDR2 (germline): LNHDA, SQIVND (reference sequence). Trimming removed 10 bases at V and 0 bases at J, with 15 bases between. Here the CDR3 reads CATRLLPANTGELFF. The DNA of the CDR3 is TGTGCCACCAGACTCCTACCCGCGAACACCGGGGAGCTGTTTTTT. The full variable domain, its missing parts supplied by reference TRBV19 and TRBJ2-2, is DGGITQSPKYLFRKEGQNVTLSCEQNLNHDAMYWYRQDPGQGLRLIYYSQIVNDFQKGDIAEGYSVSREKKESFPLTVTSAQKNPTAFYLCATRLLPANTGELFFGEGSRLTVL.

The CDR3 sequence is CASSWASGQIIYEQYF. The CDR3 DNA reads as TGTGCCAGCAGCTGGGCATCGGGACAGATAATCTACGAGCAGTACTTC. This chain joins TRBV5-6 and TRBJ2-7, with 7 bases lining up with TRBD1. Germline V lookup: CDR1 SGHDT, CDR2 YYEEEE. J was trimmed by 3 bases and V by 3 bases; bases with no gene match: 12. The CDR3 totals 16 residues.

This clone is a singleton in its sample. This chain connects TRBV9 to TRBJ1-1, with D maybe TRBD1 (5 bases). Germline V CDR1 and CDR2: SGDLS, YYNGEE. Trimming left V 0 bases short and J 2 bases short, with 14 bases between. This CDR3 region has 16 residues. CDR3: CASSVAGGESNTEAFF. The CDR3 nucleotides are TGTGCCAGCAGCGTAGCCGGGGGGGAAAGTAACACTGAAGCTTTCTTT. The full variable domain, rest sourced from reference TRBV9 and TRBJ1-1, is DSGVTQTPKHLITATGQRVTLRCSPRSGDLSVYWYQQSLDQGLQFLIQYYNGEERAKGNILERFSAQQFPDLHSELNLSSLELGDSALYFCASSVAGGESNTEAFFGQGTRLTVV.

This clone was counted between two and nine times. The chain's CDR3 is CASSQDWMGSNQPQHF. As DNA, the CDR3 is TGTGCCAGCAGCCAAGATTGGATGGGTAGCAATCAGCCCCAGCATTTT. This chain joins TRBV4-2 and TRBJ1-5; D not resolved. Trimming took off 0 bases at V and 0 bases at J, with 9 bases between the two ends. CDR1 LGHNA and CDR2 YNFKEQ come from the germline V gene. CDR3 size: 16 residues.

The sample holds a few counts of this clone. The chain combines TRBV30 with TRBJ1-1; a possible D gene is TRBD1 (5 bases). Per germline, CDR1 GTSNPN and CDR2 SVGIG (reference sequence). The CDR3 runs 12 residues. The CDR3 protein is CWLGDMNTEAFF. CDR3 in DNA: TGTTGGCTGGGGGATATGAACACTGAAGCTTTCTTT.

The chain has TRBV19 and TRBJ2-1; TRBD2 matches 8 bases. CDR3 length: 16 residues. The germline gives CDR1 LNHDA, CDR2 SQIVND (reference sequence). Losses at the gene ends were 1 base for V and 4 bases for J; bases not matched to a gene: 6. CDR3 DNA: TGTGCCAGTAGTATAGTTAATAGCGGGGCGTACAATGAGCAGTTCTTC. Translation: CASSIVNSGAYNEQFF.

The chain has TRBV5-8 and TRBJ1-2; no reliable D call. The CDR3 spans 14 residues. Trimming shortened V by 0 bases and J by 5 bases, and 11 bases separated the two germline ends. Per the germline V gene, CDR1 is SGHTS and CDR2 is YDEGEE. CDR3 protein: CASSLDEKDYGYTF. The DNA for the CDR3 is TGTGCCAGCAGCTTGGACGAGAAGGATTATGGCTACACCTTC.

The count of this clone is one. This chain joins TRBV4-2 and TRBJ1-3; the D gene is possibly TRBD1 (5 bases). Germline CDR1 and CDR2: LGHNA and YNFKEQ. V lost 4 bases and J lost 0, with 28 bases in between. The CDR3 has 21 amino acids. Written as DNA, the CDR3 is TGTGCCAGCAGCCTCTATGATCCGGGACCGCAGATACCATTCTCTGGAAACACCATATATTTT. Amino acids: CASSLYDPGPQIPFSGNTIYF.

The V gene is TRBV7-2, the J gene TRBJ2-1; TRBD2 agrees at 12 bases. Germline V gene sequence: CDR1 SGHTA, CDR2 FQGNSA. The CDR3 is 18 amino acids. Germline trimming cut 5 bases from V and 8 bases from J; bases unmatched to any gene: 16. CDR3 region: CASSQWAGLAGGPDEQFF. In DNA form, the CDR3 reads TGTGCCAGCAGCCAATGGGCGGGGCTAGCGGGAGGGCCAGATGAGCAGTTCTTC. The complete variable domain, with remaining parts taken from reference TRBV7-2 and TRBJ2-1, reads GAGVSQSPSNKVTEKGKDVELRCDPISGHTALYWYRQSLGQGLEFLIYFQGNSAPDKSGLPSDRFSAERTGGSVSTLTIQRTQQEDSAVYLCASSQWAGLAGGPDEQFFGPGTRLTVL.

This clone appeared a single time. The chain links TRBV4-1 to TRBJ2-1; 13 positions match TRBD2. Germline CDR1 MGHRA, CDR2 YSYEKL. This CDR3 region has 17 residues. The V gene end was trimmed by 1 base and the J gene end by 5 bases; junction bases not matched to a gene: 5. The CDR3 DNA reads TGCGCCAGCAGCCAAGCGGGACTAGCGGGAATAGACAATGAGCAGTTCTTC. Its protein product is CASSQAGLAGIDNEQFF.

The chain links TRBV14 to TRBJ2-3; 8 nucleotides match TRBD1. The CDR3 totals 16 residues. The germline gives CDR1 SGHDN, CDR2 FVKESK. V shed 1 base, J shed 4 bases, and the junction held 7 bases outside the gene matches. The CDR3 nucleotides are TGTGCCAGCAGCCAAGTCTCGGGACAGGTTTCAGATACGCAGTATTTT. Translation gives CASSQVSGQVSDTQYF.

This rearrangement joins TRBV28 to TRBJ2-3; no firm D call. With 4 bases removed from V and 0 bases from J, the gap between germline ends came to 8 bases. Germline loops: CDR1 MDHEN, CDR2 SYDVKM. This CDR3 region has 14 residues. The CDR3 DNA follows: TGTGCCAGCAGTTCGACGGTTAGCACAGATACGCAGTATTTT. Its translation: CASSSTVSTDTQYF.

The rearrangement links TRBV13 to TRBJ1-2; 7 bases match TRBD1. The CDR3 is made up of 16 amino acids. Germline V lookup: CDR1 PRHDT, CDR2 FYEKMQ (reference sequence). V was clipped by 5 bases and J by 5 bases; unmatched bases: 14. The CDR3 DNA is TGTGCCAGCAGCGGAGGGGTTCGGGACAGCGAGTATGGCTACACCTTC. Residues: CASSGGVRDSEYGYTF.

This chain joins TRBV12-5 and TRBJ1-3, with 8 bases fitting TRBD1. The CDR3 runs 18 residues. Germline V lookup: CDR1 LGHNT, CDR2 FRNRAP. The J segment lost 0 bases and the V segment lost 2 bases, leaving 9 bases of the junction unmatched. CDR3 coding DNA: TGTGCTAGTGGTTTGACCCCAGGGGGCTGGAGCTCTGGAAACACCATATATTTT. Its protein is CASGLTPGGWSSGNTIYF.

The rearrangement joins TRBV28 to TRBJ2-5; D ambiguous. The V and J ends lost 2 bases and 5 bases respectively, with 21 bases between them. Germline loops: CDR1 MDHEN, CDR2 SYDVKM. The CDR3 extends over 17 amino acids. Here the CDR3 reads CASSLILRLKKRETQYF. The CDR3, as DNA: TGTGCCAGCAGTTTAATCCTGAGACTCAAAAAACGGGAGACCCAGTACTTC.

V gene TRBV27 combines with J gene TRBJ2-7; no definite D call. CDR1 MNHEY and CDR2 SMNVEV come from the germline V gene (reference sequence). This CDR3 is 12 amino acids long. V was shortened by 5 bases and J by 0 bases, with 5 bases between the two germline ends. The DNA for the CDR3 is TGTGCCAGCAGTACAAGCTCCTACGAGCAGTACTTC. The encoded protein is CASSTSSYEQYF.